This entry describes one T cell receptor (beta chain). As yet, its antigen is unknown. Trimming at V came to 3 bases and at J to 4 bases, leaving 9 bases not matched to a gene. From germline, CDR1 is SGDLS and CDR2 YYNGEE. CDR3 length equals 17 residues. The run depth of the assay was deep. Sequenced by immunoSEQ multiplex PCR; TCRdb stores in-frame clones only, minus some. The sample has 2 million to 2.5 million clones, approximately 93% seen once. CD45RA+ naive and CD45RA-negative memory subsets were separated from CD4+ cells. This sample is drawn from a study of shared clonotypes between healthy human individuals. Study-wide results and caveats: Sequencing of the sorted subsets was shown by rarefaction to be incomplete despite large depth.

V usage is TRBV9 and J usage is TRBJ2-2; TRBD1 agrees at 10 bases. Sequenced input: naive CD4+ T cells from PBMCs. The subset was: CD45RA+ positively selected. The source of this sequence is a man aged 18 to 30 in good health. Some clones in this sample may be carry-over from other donors' samples. CDR3 protein: CASSARTGTGVTGELFF. The CDR3 nucleotides read TGTGCCAGCAGCGCCAGAACCGGGACAGGGGTCACCGGGGAGCTGTTTTTT.